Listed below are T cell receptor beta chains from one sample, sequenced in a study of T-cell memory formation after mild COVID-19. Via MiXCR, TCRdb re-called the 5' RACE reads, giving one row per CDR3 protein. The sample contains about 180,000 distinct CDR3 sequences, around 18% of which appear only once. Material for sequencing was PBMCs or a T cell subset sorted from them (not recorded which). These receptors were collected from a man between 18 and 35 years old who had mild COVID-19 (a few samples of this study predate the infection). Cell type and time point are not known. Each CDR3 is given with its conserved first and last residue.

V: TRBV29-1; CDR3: CSVGQGAVTGELFF
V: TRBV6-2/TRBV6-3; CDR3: CASSRASYNEQFF
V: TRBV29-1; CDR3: CSVRPSSYGYTF
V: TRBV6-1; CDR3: CASKPGQGGSPLHF
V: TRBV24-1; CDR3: CATSGGVNTGELFF
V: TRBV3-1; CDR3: CASSQKGLAGGLRTDTQYF
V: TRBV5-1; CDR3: CASSIRQGAGELFF
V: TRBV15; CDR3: CATSTGRGRNEQYF
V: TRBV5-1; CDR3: CASSAPGTGNDEQFF
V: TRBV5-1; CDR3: CASSLEGTVAGELFF
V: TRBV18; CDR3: CASSPPPPGVGQSYEQYF
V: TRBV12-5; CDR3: CASGWTSQETQYF
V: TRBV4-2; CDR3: CASSQAARGSSYEQYF
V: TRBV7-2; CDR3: CASSFISGANVLTF
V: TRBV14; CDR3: CASSQKLGTATDYNSPLHF
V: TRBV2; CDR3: CASRTGTTQETQYF
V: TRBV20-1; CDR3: CSAGGPSSSTDTQYF
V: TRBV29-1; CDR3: CSSDGTYGYTF
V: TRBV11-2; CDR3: CASSPGPSQYF
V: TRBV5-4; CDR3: CATSQRLDVGTDTQYF
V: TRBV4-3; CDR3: CASSQAEHTGELFF
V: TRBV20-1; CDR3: CSARAIRDIDTGELFF
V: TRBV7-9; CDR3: CASSRTGRSALNEKLFF
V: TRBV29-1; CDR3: CSVDRSQTYNEQFF
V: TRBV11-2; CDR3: CASSSRQTEETQYF
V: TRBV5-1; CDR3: CASSLVFGQDEQFF
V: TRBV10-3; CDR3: CAISEVQGGEKLFF
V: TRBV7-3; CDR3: CASSPGRGGTEAFF
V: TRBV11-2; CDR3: CASSSIRGWGTEAFF
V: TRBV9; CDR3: CASSVGVAVNTGELFF
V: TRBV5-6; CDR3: CASSLVTPGTGELFF
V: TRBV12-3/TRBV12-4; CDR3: CASSLLSTDTQYF
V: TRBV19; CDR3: CASEPPGQPGEQYF
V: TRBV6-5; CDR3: CASTWGGLGYGYTF
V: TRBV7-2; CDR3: CASSPRRLAGGYTQYF
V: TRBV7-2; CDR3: CASSSHPREYEQYF
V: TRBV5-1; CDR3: CASSLETGIGETQYF
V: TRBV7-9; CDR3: CASSFLGGLGTEAFF
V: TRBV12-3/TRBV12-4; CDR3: CASSRGQGNTDTQYF
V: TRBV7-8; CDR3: CASSLGALRVSTEAFF
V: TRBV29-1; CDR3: CSAEEQLANYGYTF
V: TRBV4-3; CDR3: CASSQDRDTPIF
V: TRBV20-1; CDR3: CSALIQGTNEKLFF
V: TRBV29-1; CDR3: CSVGTGGPYGYTF
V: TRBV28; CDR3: CASSPRWDTQYF
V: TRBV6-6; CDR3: CASSKLQGALAKNIQYF
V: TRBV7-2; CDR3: CASSRSGGPDTQYF
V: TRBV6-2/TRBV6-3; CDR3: CASSPQMVTYNEQFF
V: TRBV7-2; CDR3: CASSLGLAGGYSPETQYF
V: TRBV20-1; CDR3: CSASTDGNTIYF
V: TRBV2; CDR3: CASRWRDSNQPQHF
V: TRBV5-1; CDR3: CASSPTGEETQYF
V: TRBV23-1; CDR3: CASSQSVADFAYGYTF
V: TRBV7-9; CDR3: CASSLRGQNTEAFF
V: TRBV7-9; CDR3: CASLPWGANVLTF
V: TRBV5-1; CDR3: CASRSGTGRNTEAFF
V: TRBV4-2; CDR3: CASSHEDRAKYF
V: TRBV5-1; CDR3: CASRPSEGRRAYYEQYF
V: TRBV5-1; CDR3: CASSLASVNQPQHF
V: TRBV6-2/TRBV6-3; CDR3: CASSSRDSEQFF